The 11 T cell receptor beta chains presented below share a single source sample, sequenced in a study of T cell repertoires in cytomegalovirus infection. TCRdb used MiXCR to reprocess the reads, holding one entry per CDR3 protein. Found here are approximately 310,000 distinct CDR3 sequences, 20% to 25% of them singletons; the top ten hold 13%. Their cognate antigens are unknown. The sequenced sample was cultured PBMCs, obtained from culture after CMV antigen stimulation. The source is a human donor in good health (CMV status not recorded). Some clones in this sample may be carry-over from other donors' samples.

The CDR3 region has the DNA TGTGCCAGCAGCTTAGGGGGGGGTAACGAAAAACTGTTTTTT. Translation: CASSLGGGNEKLFF. V and J are TRBV7-4 and TRBJ1-4, with a possible D match to TRBD1 (5 bases). The CDR3 is 14 residues long. Trimming removed 1 base at V and 8 bases at J, with 11 bases between. In germline, CDR1 is SGHVT, CDR2 SQSDAQ.

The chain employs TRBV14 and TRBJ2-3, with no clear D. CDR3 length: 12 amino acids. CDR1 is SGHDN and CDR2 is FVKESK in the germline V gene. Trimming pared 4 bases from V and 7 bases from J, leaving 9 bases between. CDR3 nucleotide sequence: TGTGCCAGCAGCCGCACCAGTAATACGCAGTATTTT. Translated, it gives CASSRTSNTQYF.

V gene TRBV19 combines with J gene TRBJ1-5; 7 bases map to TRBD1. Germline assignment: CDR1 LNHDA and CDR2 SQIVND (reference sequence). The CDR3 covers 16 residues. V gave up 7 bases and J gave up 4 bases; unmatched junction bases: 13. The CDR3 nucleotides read TGTGCCAGTATGGGGAAAGGGGGCACGGGTAATCAGCCCCAGCATTTT. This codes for CASMGKGGTGNQPQHF. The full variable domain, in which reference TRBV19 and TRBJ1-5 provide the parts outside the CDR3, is DGGITQSPKYLFRKEGQNVTLSCEQNLNHDAMYWYRQDPGQGLRLIYYSQIVNDFQKGDIAEGYSVSREKKESFPLTVTSAQKNPTAFYLCASMGKGGTGNQPQHFGDGTRLSIL.

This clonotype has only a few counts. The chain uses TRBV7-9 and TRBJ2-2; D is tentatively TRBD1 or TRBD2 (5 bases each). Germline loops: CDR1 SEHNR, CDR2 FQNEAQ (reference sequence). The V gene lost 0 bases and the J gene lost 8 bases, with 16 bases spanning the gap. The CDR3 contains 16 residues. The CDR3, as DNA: TGTGCCAGCAGCTTAGCGGTTGCGCAGGGACCGGGGGAGCTGTTTTTT. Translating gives CASSLAVAQGPGELFF.

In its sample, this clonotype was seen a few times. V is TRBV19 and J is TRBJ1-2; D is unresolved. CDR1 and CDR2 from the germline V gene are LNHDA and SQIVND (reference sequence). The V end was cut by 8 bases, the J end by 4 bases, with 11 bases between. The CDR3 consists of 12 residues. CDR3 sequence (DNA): TGTGCCAGTGGATTTTTCGGCTATGGCTACACCTTC. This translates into CASGFFGYGYTF.

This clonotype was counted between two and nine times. In DNA form, the CDR3 reads TGCAGTGTGATTTCCTTTTCAGCGGGAATGGGGGAGACCCAGTACTTC. The encoded protein is CSVISFSAGMGETQYF. The rearrangement uses TRBV20-1 and TRBJ2-5; 7 bases map to TRBD2. Losses at the gene ends were 7 bases for V and 5 bases for J; bases not matched to a gene: 19. The germline V gene has CDR1 DFQATT and CDR2 SNEGSKA (reference sequence). The CDR3 is 16 residues long.

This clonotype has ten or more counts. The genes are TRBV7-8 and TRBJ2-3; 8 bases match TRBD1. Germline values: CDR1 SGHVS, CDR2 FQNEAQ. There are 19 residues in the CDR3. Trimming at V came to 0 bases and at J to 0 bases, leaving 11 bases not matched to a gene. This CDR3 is CASSLALSGGLLSTDTQYF. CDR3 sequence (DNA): TGTGCCAGCAGCTTAGCCCTGTCAGGGGGCCTCCTTAGCACAGATACGCAGTATTTT. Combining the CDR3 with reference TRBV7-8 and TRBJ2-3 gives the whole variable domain GAGVSQSPRYKVAKRGQDVALRCDPISGHVSLFWYQQALGQGPEFLTYFQNEAQLDKSGLPSDRFFAERPEGSVSTLKIQRTQQEDSAVYLCASSLALSGGLLSTDTQYFGPGTRLTVL.

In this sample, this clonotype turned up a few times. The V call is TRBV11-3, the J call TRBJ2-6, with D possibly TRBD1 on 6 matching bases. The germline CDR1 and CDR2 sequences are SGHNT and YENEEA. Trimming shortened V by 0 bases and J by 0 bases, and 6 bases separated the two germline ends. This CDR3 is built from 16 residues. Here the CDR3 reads CASSLDRGSGANVLTF. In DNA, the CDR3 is TGTGCCAGCAGCTTAGACAGGGGCTCTGGGGCCAACGTCCTGACTTTC.

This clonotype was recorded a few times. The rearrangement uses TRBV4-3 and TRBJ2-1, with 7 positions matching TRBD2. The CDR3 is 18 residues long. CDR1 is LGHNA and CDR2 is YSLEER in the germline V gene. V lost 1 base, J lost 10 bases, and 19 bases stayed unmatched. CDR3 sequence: CASSQAYGASGQSIEQFF. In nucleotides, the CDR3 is TGCGCCAGCAGCCAAGCCTACGGGGCTAGCGGACAATCCATCGAGCAGTTCTTC.

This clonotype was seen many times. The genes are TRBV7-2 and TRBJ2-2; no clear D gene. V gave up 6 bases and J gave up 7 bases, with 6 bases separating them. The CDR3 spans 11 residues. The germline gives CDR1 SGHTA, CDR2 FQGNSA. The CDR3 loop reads CASSILGELFF. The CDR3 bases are TGTGCCAGCAGTATACTCGGGGAGCTGTTTTTT.

The CDR3 nucleotides are TGTGCCAGCAAATCAGGTCGGTCTGAAGCTTTCTTT. It encodes CASKSGRSEAFF. V usage is TRBV6-2 or TRBV6-3 and J usage is TRBJ1-1; D not certain. Looked up from germline, CDR1 is MNHEY and CDR2 is SVGEGT. This CDR3 has 12 amino acids. V lost 7 bases and J lost 6, with 12 bases in between.